The 16 T cell receptor beta chains given below trace back to one sample, sequenced in a study of cytomegalovirus exposure and HLA in healthy donors (dated by TCRdb to about 2017). The library was prepared using the immunoSEQ multiplex PCR assay. A mixture of 60 forward primers for TCR Vbeta segments and 13 reverse primers for TCR Jbeta segments was used in the multiplex PCR. TCRdb obtained this table from immuneACCESS and retained in-frame rearrangements with V and J assigned. These tables miss some clones; where compared with another copy, unresolved V genes account for less than half of the shortfall, and the remainder is unexplained. The table for this sample lists fewer than 250,000 clones; roughly four fifths of them were counted only once. The ten largest account for approximately 0.22% of the sample. The material sequenced was PBMCs. The receptors were sampled from a girl aged 2-10 years in good health and CMV-seronegative.

This clone was detected only a few times. This chain links TRBV6-5 with TRBJ1-2; 8 positions match TRBD1. Germline CDR1 MNHEY, CDR2 SVGAGI. J lost 2 bases, V lost 0 bases, and 2 bases had no gene match. The CDR3 length is 15 residues. The CDR3 nucleotides read TGTGCCAGCAGTTACTCACAGGGGGGCAACTATGGCTACACCTTC. Amino acid sequence: CASSYSQGGNYGYTF.

This clone was seen just once. The chain employs TRBV5-1 and TRBJ1-5, with a possible D match to TRBD1 (5 bases). Germline CDR1 and CDR2: SGHRS and YFSETQ. V lost 5 bases to trimming and J lost 2 bases, with 11 bases between them. CDR3 size: 14 residues. The CDR3 DNA sequence: TGCGCCAGCAGTCGGGGGGACGGCAATCAGCCCCAGCATTTT. Amino acid sequence: CASSRGDGNQPQHF.

V gene TRBV5-6 combines with J gene TRBJ2-1; D is perhaps TRBD2 (7 bases). V gave up 2 bases and J gave up 4 bases, with 19 bases separating them. The CDR3 sequence is 17 residues long. Germline V lookup: CDR1 SGHDT, CDR2 YYEEEE. The CDR3 DNA follows: TGTGCCAGCAGCTTAGGGGGGGCTGGGCTGGCGTACAATGAGCAGTTCTTC. Translation: CASSLGGAGLAYNEQFF. The full variable domain, its missing parts supplied by reference TRBV5-6 and TRBJ2-1, is DAGVTQSPTHLIKTRGQQVTLRCSPKSGHDTVSWYQQALGQGPQFIFQYYEEEERQRGNFPDRFSGHQFPNYSSELNVNALLLGDSALYLCASSLGGAGLAYNEQFFGPGTRLTVL.

This sequence joins TRBV7-9 and TRBJ1-4; 7 bases agree with TRBD1. The CDR3 totals 18 residues. Germline lookup yields CDR1 SEHNR and CDR2 FQNEAQ (reference sequence). J lost 7 bases, V lost 0 bases, and 14 bases had no gene match. In DNA, the CDR3 is TGTGCCAGCAGCTTAGCCCTAGCAGGGGGATTTTTAGGTGAAAAACTGTTTTTT. Translated: CASSLALAGGFLGEKLFF.

This chain joins TRBV5-1 and TRBJ2-2, with D maybe TRBD1 (6 bases). V lost 4 bases and J 4 bases, leaving 17 bases between the germline ends. Germline V CDR1 and CDR2: SGHRS, YFSETQ. This CDR3 is 16 amino acids long. CDR3 nucleotides: TGCGCCAGCAGCCCGGCGGCCAGGGGCGGCACCGGGGAGCTGTTTTTT. As protein: CASSPAARGGTGELFF.

On this clone: The sample holds other DNA sequences that translate to the same CDR3. The chain couples TRBV2 to TRBJ2-2; D may be TRBD1 (5 bases). The length of the CDR3 is 13 residues. Germline lookup yields CDR1 SNHLY and CDR2 FYNNEI. The V end was cut by 6 bases, the J end by 3 bases, with 8 bases between. The CDR3 DNA follows: TGTGCCAGCAGGACAGCCCACACCGGGGAGCTGTTTTTT. Its translation: CASRTAHTGELFF. Based on the CDR3 plus reference TRBV2 and TRBJ2-2, the full variable domain is EPEVTQTPSHQVTQMGQEVILRCVPISNHLYFYWYRQILGQKVEFLVSFYNNEISEKSEIFDDQFSVERPDGSNFTLKIRSTKLEDSAMYFCASRTAHTGELFFGEGSRLTVL.

Details on this clone: Relative to the germline gene, one junction end is altered; a read error may explain this. The chain combines TRBV7-2 with TRBJ2-3, with D tentatively TRBD1 (8 bases). The CDR3 is 13 amino acids. CDR1 SGHTA and CDR2 FQGNSA come from the germline V gene. Here the CDR3 reads CASSPSGTGTQYF. The CDR3 region has the DNA TGTGCCAGCAGTCCAAGCGGGACAGGTACGCAGTATTTT.

This chain connects TRBV4-2 to TRBJ2-2; D may be TRBD2 (6 bases). The CDR3 is 16 amino acids. Germline V CDR1 and CDR2: LGHNA, YNFKEQ. V shed 1 base and J shed 3 bases, with 12 bases lying between them. The CDR3 region is CASSQGSGVYTGELFF. CDR3 sequence (DNA): TGTGCCAGCAGCCAAGGGTCGGGGGTATACACCGGGGAGCTGTTTTTT.

The V gene is TRBV19, the J gene TRBJ2-1, with 8 bases that match TRBD2. This CDR3 region has 19 residues. Germline-derived CDR1 and CDR2 are LNHDA and SQIVND (reference sequence). The V segment lost 5 bases and the J segment 0 bases; nucleotides outside the gene matches: 15. This CDR3 reads CASSGTWLAGPGSYNEQFF. As DNA, the CDR3 is TGTGCCAGTAGTGGGACATGGCTAGCGGGTCCGGGCTCCTACAATGAGCAGTTCTTC.

The chain carries TRBV29-1 and TRBJ1-1; D not certain. Trimming cost V 4 bases and J 0 bases, with 9 bases left between them. The V gene's germline CDR1 is SQVTM and CDR2 ANQGSEA. CDR3 length: 13 residues. The CDR3 is CSVVSRMNTEAFF. For the CDR3, the DNA is TGCAGCGTTGTCTCCAGGATGAACACTGAAGCTTTCTTT.

This chain joins TRBV30 and TRBJ2-7; the D gene is possibly TRBD2 (5 bases). The CDR3 covers 16 residues. Looked up from germline, CDR1 is GTSNPN and CDR2 is SVGIG (reference sequence). V was trimmed by 3 bases and J by 3 bases, leaving 21 bases between them. The CDR3: CAWSPFGVSGYYEQYF. The CDR3 region has the DNA TGTGCCTGGAGCCCCTTTGGTGTGAGCGGATACTACGAGCAGTACTTC.

The gene calls are TRBV19 and TRBJ1-1; no firm D call. The CDR3 spans 12 residues. The V gene lost 7 bases and the J gene lost 11 bases, with 17 bases spanning the gap. Germline V gene lookup returns CDR1 LNHDA and CDR2 SQIVND (reference sequence). The CDR3 coding sequence is TGTGCCAGTACCGCCTCGGGAAGGGTCGCTTTCTTT. It encodes CASTASGRVAFF.

This clone was detected a few times. This chain joins TRBV7-9 and TRBJ2-7; 10 bases align to TRBD2. CDR1 and CDR2 from the germline V gene are SEHNR and FQNEAQ (reference sequence). This CDR3 comprises 16 residues. V lost 5 bases, J lost 3 bases, and 10 bases stayed unmatched. The DNA of the CDR3 is TGTGCCAGCAGCCCCAGTCCAGCGGGAGGGTACTACGAGCAGTACTTC. Translation: CASSPSPAGGYYEQYF.

V is TRBV11-3 and J is TRBJ2-2, with D uncertain. This CDR3 region has 13 residues. CDR1 is SGHNT and CDR2 is YENEEA in the germline V gene. The V and J ends lost 5 bases and 8 bases respectively, with 12 bases between them. The CDR3 sequence: CASSPRGRGELFF. In nucleotides, the CDR3 is TGTGCCAGCAGCCCCAGAGGCCGGGGGGAGCTGTTTTTT. Combining the CDR3 with reference TRBV11-3 and TRBJ2-2 gives the whole variable domain EAGVVQSPRYKIIEKKQPVAFWCNPISGHNTLYWYLQNLGQGPELLIRYENEEAVDDSQLPKDRFSAERLKGVDSTLKIQPAELGDSAVYLCASSPRGRGELFFGEGSRLTVL.

The chain combines TRBV4-1 with TRBJ2-3; D unclear. Deletions cut 4 bases from V and 1 base from J, with 12 bases between. This CDR3 is 15 amino acids long. Germline V gene data show CDR1 as MGHRA and CDR2 as YSYEKL. The CDR3 reads CASSLENIRTDTQYF. CDR3 DNA sequence: TGCGCCAGCAGCCTAGAGAACATACGCACAGATACGCAGTATTTT.

This clone was seen more than once but under ten times. CDR3 region: CASSLDRYNEQFF. The DNA for the CDR3 is TGTGCCAGCAGCTTGGATCGTTACAATGAGCAGTTCTTC. This sequence joins TRBV5-4 and TRBJ2-1; D not certain. Germline V lookup: CDR1 SGHNT, CDR2 YYREEE (reference sequence). The CDR3 length is 13 residues. With 0 bases removed from V and 4 bases from J, the gap between germline ends came to 5 bases.